This TCR beta chain was identified during a study of cytomegalovirus exposure and HLA in healthy donors. For the study at large: In terms of ancestry, the Caucasian-associated cluster contained about four fifths of the approximately 400 genotyped donors.

Primers for the PCR totalled 60 Vbeta and 13 Jbeta. The table came from immunoSEQ multiplex PCR; TCRdb's copy has only in-frame clones and leaves some out. Here the sample spans approximately 100,000 clones, over 65% being singletons. The sample was PBMCs. This TCR derives from a female donor in good health and CMV-seropositive.

The CDR3 region is CASNPDKAGQYF. For the CDR3, the DNA is TGTGCCAGCAACCCCGACAAGGCGGGTCAGTACTTC. The chain employs TRBV2 and TRBJ2-4, with D perhaps matching TRBD2 (5 bases). The CDR3 contains 12 residues. Germline V lookup: CDR1 SNHLY, CDR2 FYNNEI. With 7 bases removed from V and 12 bases from J, the gap between germline ends came to 16 bases.